Below, 29 T cell receptor beta chains from the same sample are listed, as sequenced in a study of chemoradiotherapy in HPV16-positive cancers. Here immunoSEQ multiplex PCR was the method, and the copy in TCRdb shows in-frame clones only, minus some. This table has 20,000 to 25,000 clones, around 87% appearing once. This sample comprised blood, obtained from a patient who underwent chemoradiotherapy. Receptors were obtained from a human donor with HPV-associated anogenital cancer.

The chain combines TRBV20-1 with TRBJ2-1; D gene uncertain. CDR3 length: 11 amino acids. V was pared by 6 bases and J by 3 bases, with 6 bases between. Germline V gives CDR1 DFQATT, CDR2 SNEGSKA (reference sequence). The CDR3 DNA is TGCAGTGCGGCCGGCTACAATGAGCAGTTCTTC. Amino acid sequence: CSAAGYNEQFF.

This chain connects TRBV7-2 to TRBJ1-2, with TRBD1 as a possible D gene (6 bases). Germline V gives CDR1 SGHTA, CDR2 FQGNSA. Trimming stripped 6 bases from V and 2 bases from J, with 13 bases between. This CDR3 comprises 14 residues. The CDR3 reads CASRRQGMNYGYTF. The CDR3 region has the DNA TGTGCCAGCAGAAGGCAGGGGATGAACTATGGCTACACCTTC. Full variable domain (outside the CDR3, taken from reference TRBV7-2 and TRBJ1-2): GAGVSQSPSNKVTEKGKDVELRCDPISGHTALYWYRQSLGQGLEFLIYFQGNSAPDKSGLPSDRFSAERTGGSVSTLTIQRTQQEDSAVYLCASRRQGMNYGYTFGSGTRLTVV.

V gene TRBV27 combines with J gene TRBJ2-7, with a tentative D call TRBD2 (7 bases). V was pared by 5 bases and J by 0 bases, with 17 bases between. CDR3 length: 16 residues. From germline, CDR1 is MNHEY and CDR2 SMNVEV (reference sequence). Here the CDR3 reads CASSPRSGTSSYEQYF. The CDR3, as DNA: TGTGCCAGCAGTCCAAGAAGCGGGACATCCTCCTACGAGCAGTACTTC.

V usage is TRBV18 and J usage is TRBJ2-5, with unresolved D. V lost 4 bases, J lost 0 bases, and 6 bases lay in between. CDR1 is KGHSH and CDR2 is LQKENI in the germline V gene. The CDR3 length is 13 residues. The CDR3 DNA reads TGTGCCAGCTCACGCGGACACCAAGAGACCCAGTACTTC. It encodes CASSRGHQETQYF.

This rearrangement joins TRBV6-5 to TRBJ2-5; D is ambiguous. The CDR3 consists of 13 residues. The ends were cut back, 7 bases at V and 5 bases at J, with 14 bases in the middle. The germline gives CDR1 MNHEY, CDR2 SVGAGI. CDR3 DNA: TGTGCCAGCAATAGACCCGGATCGGAGACCCAGTACTTC. This codes for CASNRPGSETQYF.

The chain has TRBV4-3 and TRBJ2-5, with D tentatively TRBD1 (5 bases). This CDR3 comprises 15 residues. Germline V lookup: CDR1 LGHNA, CDR2 YSLEER. Between the trimmed V and J ends, which lost 1 base and 0 bases, there was a span of 9 bases. The CDR3 DNA sequence: TGCGCCAGCAGCCAAGCTAGGGGATACCAAGAGACCCAGTACTTC. Encoded protein: CASSQARGYQETQYF.

The CDR3 bases are TGTGCCAGCAGCCCCACCGGGACTAGGGGAAACATTCAGTACTTC. This translates into CASSPTGTRGNIQYF. The chain couples TRBV6-1 to TRBJ2-4; 8 nucleotides agree with TRBD2. The CDR3 loop spans 15 amino acids. J gave up 6 bases and V 6 bases, and 10 bases lay outside the gene matches. Germline CDR1 MNHNS, CDR2 SASEGT.

J is TRBJ1-1 and V is TRBV29-1; D remains ambiguous. Trimming pared 5 bases from V and 0 bases from J, leaving 7 bases between. CDR1 is SQVTM and CDR2 is ANQGSEA in the germline V gene. This CDR3 comprises 12 residues. The CDR3, as DNA: TGCAGCGTTCTGGCCATGAACACTGAAGCTTTCTTT. Its protein is CSVLAMNTEAFF.

The table lists this clone with a count of one. The chain is built from TRBV7-3 and TRBJ1-4; perhaps TRBD1 as D (6 bases). The CDR3 has 17 residues. Per the germline V gene, CDR1 is SGHTA and CDR2 is FQGTGA. Trimming pared 2 bases from V and 8 bases from J, leaving 21 bases between. The CDR3 loop is CASSLGTTGKGFEKLFF. DNA of the CDR3: TGTGCCAGCAGCTTAGGGACCACAGGGAAGGGCTTCGAAAAACTGTTTTTT.

This chain joins TRBV14 and TRBJ1-1, with D uncertain. CDR1 is SGHDN and CDR2 is FVKESK in the germline V gene. CDR3 size: 14 residues. V was clipped by 2 bases and J by 1 base, with 8 bases between them. The CDR3 sequence is CASSQNLGNTEAFF. The CDR3 coding sequence is TGTGCCAGCAGCCAAAATCTCGGGAACACTGAAGCTTTCTTT. The variable domain in full, with the rest retrieved from reference TRBV14 and TRBJ1-1, is EAGVTQFPSHSVIEKGQTVTLRCDPISGHDNLYWYRRVMGKEIKFLLHFVKESKQDESGMPNNRFLAERTGGTYSTLKVQPAELEDSGVYFCASSQNLGNTEAFFGQGTRLTVV.

This rearrangement joins TRBV29-1 to TRBJ1-1, with TRBD1 identical over 7 bases. V was pared by 4 bases and J by 1 base, with 9 bases of the junction left unmatched. The length of the CDR3 is 15 residues. Germline assignment: CDR1 SQVTM and CDR2 ANQGSEA. CDR3 DNA sequence: TGCAGCGTTGGCCGACAGGGCGGGGGGAACACTGAAGCTTTCTTT. This translates into CSVGRQGGGNTEAFF.

The chain recombines TRBV4-3 with TRBJ2-7, with a tentative D call TRBD2 (6 bases). V was trimmed by 0 bases and J by 3 bases, leaving 18 bases between them. The CDR3 spans 17 residues. Germline lookup yields CDR1 LGHNA and CDR2 YSLEER. The CDR3: CASSQDLSQGGNYEQYF. The CDR3 DNA reads TGCGCCAGCAGCCAAGATCTAAGTCAGGGAGGTAACTACGAGCAGTACTTC.

The CDR3 DNA reads as TGCGCCAGCAGCTTGGCCTCTACTAGAGCCGGGGAGCTGTTTTTT. It encodes CASSLASTRAGELFF. This chain links TRBV5-1 with TRBJ2-2, with D possibly matching TRBD2 (5 bases). Looked up from germline, CDR1 is SGHRS and CDR2 is YFSETQ. V was shortened by 0 bases and J by 6 bases, with 12 bases between the two germline ends. The CDR3 extends over 15 amino acids.

The rearrangement uses TRBV9 and TRBJ1-6; no clear D. V lost 0 bases and J 7 bases, leaving 8 bases between the germline ends. This CDR3 region has 14 residues. Germline V gene lookup returns CDR1 SGDLS and CDR2 YYNGEE. The CDR3 bases are TGTGCCAGCAGCGTAGGGGAGATAAATTCACCCCTCCACTTT. Translation: CASSVGEINSPLHF.

The rearrangement uses TRBV14 and TRBJ2-1, with 10 positions matching TRBD2. The CDR3 length is 18 residues. V shed 0 bases, J shed 7 bases, and the junction held 12 bases outside the gene matches. Germline CDR1 and CDR2: SGHDN and FVKESK. CDR3 region: CASSQDPRRLAGSNEQFF. In DNA form, the CDR3 reads TGTGCCAGCAGCCAAGATCCCCGGCGACTAGCGGGTAGTAATGAGCAGTTCTTC.

The chain combines TRBV10-3 with TRBJ2-5, with D unresolved. The CDR3 contains 14 residues. Trimming removed 4 bases at V and 1 base at J, with 10 bases between. Germline CDR1 reads ENHRY; CDR2 reads SYGVKD. For the CDR3, the DNA is TGTGCCATCAGTGCCGGTCAGTCCCAAGAGACCCAGTACTTC. It yields the protein CAISAGQSQETQYF.

This clone was counted a few times. This chain connects TRBV7-9 to TRBJ1-3; tentative D call: TRBD1 (5 bases). Looked up from germline, CDR1 is SEHNR and CDR2 is FQNEAQ (reference sequence). Trimming pared 8 bases from V and 4 bases from J, leaving 12 bases between. This CDR3 region has 13 residues. For the CDR3, the DNA is TGTGCCAGCGGAAGGGGAGAAGGAAACACCATATATTTT. Residues: CASGRGEGNTIYF.

The count of this clone is one. The chain carries TRBV28 and TRBJ1-1; a possible D gene is TRBD1 (5 bases). Trimming shortened V by 7 bases and J by 4 bases, and 16 bases separated the two germline ends. CDR1 MDHEN and CDR2 SYDVKM come from the germline V gene. CDR3 size: 14 residues. The CDR3 sequence: CASTSRGRGTEAFF. The CDR3 nucleotides read TGTGCCAGCACCTCTCGGGGGAGGGGCACTGAAGCTTTCTTT.

The V gene is TRBV7-8, the J gene TRBJ1-6, with D possibly being TRBD1 (5 bases). The CDR3 is 14 amino acids. CDR1 and CDR2 from the germline V gene are SGHVS and FQNEAQ. V lost 5 bases and J lost 10, with 15 bases in between. The CDR3 DNA reads TGTGCCAGCAGCCCCCGACAGTCTGCCTCACCCCTCCACTTT. Amino acid sequence: CASSPRQSASPLHF. Filled out from reference TRBV7-8 and TRBJ1-6, the complete variable domain reads GAGVSQSPRYKVAKRGQDVALRCDPISGHVSLFWYQQALGQGPEFLTYFQNEAQLDKSGLPSDRFFAERPEGSVSTLKIQRTQQEDSAVYLCASSPRQSASPLHFGNGTRLTVT.

The chain employs TRBV25-1 and TRBJ2-5; possible D gene TRBD2, 6 bases. Trimming took off 1 base at V and 5 bases at J, with 11 bases between the two ends. The CDR3 loop spans 14 amino acids. Germline assignment: CDR1 MGHDK and CDR2 SYGVNS. The CDR3 reads CASSEFGSGETQYF. Here the CDR3 DNA reads TGTGCCAGCAGTGAATTCGGGAGCGGCGAGACCCAGTACTTC.

The V call is TRBV4-3, the J call TRBJ2-7, with D uncertain. Germline CDR1 and CDR2: LGHNA and YSLEER. The CDR3 is 15 amino acids. The germline V and J ends were trimmed by 0 bases and 0 bases, with 9 bases remaining between them. CDR3 nucleotide sequence: TGCGCCAGCAGCCAAGAAGCACAGCGCTCCTACGAGCAGTACTTC. Translation: CASSQEAQRSYEQYF.

The gene calls are TRBV20-1 and TRBJ1-1, with TRBD1 matching over 7 bases. Germline CDR1 DFQATT, CDR2 SNEGSKA (reference sequence). This CDR3 has 11 amino acids. V lost 6 bases to trimming and J lost 7 bases; unmatched junction nucleotides: 5. Written as DNA, the CDR3 is TGCAGTGCGAGACAGGGTAGTGAAGCTTTCTTT. Amino acid sequence: CSARQGSEAFF.

This clone showed up just once. The chain joins TRBV29-1 to TRBJ2-5; 8 bases line up with TRBD1. J gave up 2 bases and V 6 bases, and 11 bases lay outside the gene matches. Germline values: CDR1 SQVTM, CDR2 ANQGSEA. The CDR3 covers 15 residues. CDR3 amino acids: CSVEPDRGRQETQYF. Here the CDR3 DNA reads TGCAGCGTAGAACCTGACAGGGGCAGGCAAGAGACCCAGTACTTC.

A few counts support this clone. The rearrangement links TRBV19 to TRBJ1-1; D uncertain. The CDR3 totals 13 residues. V was pared by 4 bases and J by 2 bases, with 8 bases between. CDR1 and CDR2 (germline): LNHDA, SQIVND (reference sequence). CDR3 in amino acids: CASSRQLNTEAFF. The CDR3 region has the DNA TGTGCCAGTAGTAGGCAGCTCAACACTGAAGCTTTCTTT.

V is TRBV7-9 and J is TRBJ1-1; D gene uncertain. In germline, CDR1 is SEHNR, CDR2 FQNEAQ (reference sequence). CDR3 size: 14 residues. V gave up 0 bases and J gave up 1 base, with 6 bases separating them. Written as DNA, the CDR3 is TGTGCCAGCAGCTTAGCCTTCGGGAACACTGAAGCTTTCTTT. The encoded protein is CASSLAFGNTEAFF. Full variable domain (outside the CDR3, taken from reference TRBV7-9 and TRBJ1-1): DTGVSQNPRHKITKRGQNVTFRCDPISEHNRLYWYRQTLGQGPEFLTYFQNEAQLEKSRLLSDRFSAERPKGSFSTLEIQRTEQGDSAMYLCASSLAFGNTEAFFGQGTRLTVV.

The genes are TRBV11-3 and TRBJ1-1, with TRBD1 identical over 7 bases. This CDR3 contains 15 residues. V trimming: 5 bases; J trimming: 6 bases; junction bases outside the gene matches: 12. CDR1 and CDR2 (germline): SGHNT, YENEEA. The CDR3 nucleotides are TGTGCCAGCAGCCCCGACAGGGCCTTCCAGGCTGAAGCTTTCTTT. Amino acid sequence: CASSPDRAFQAEAFF.

The chain recombines TRBV11-3 with TRBJ2-2; D unclear. Germline V gives CDR1 SGHNT, CDR2 YENEEA. This CDR3 comprises 13 residues. Trimming removed 0 bases at V and 5 bases at J, with 4 bases between. Here the CDR3 DNA reads TGTGCCAGCAGCTTAGAAGTTACCGGGGAGCTGTTTTTT. Encoded protein: CASSLEVTGELFF.

The chain has TRBV5-1 and TRBJ2-7; TRBD2 matches at 7 bases. CDR3 length: 13 residues. V was clipped by 5 bases and J by 2 bases; unmatched bases: 4. In germline, CDR1 is SGHRS, CDR2 YFSETQ. CDR3 in amino acids: CASSSAGAYEQYF. The CDR3 DNA reads as TGCGCCAGCAGTTCCGCGGGAGCCTACGAGCAGTACTTC.

The CDR3 DNA follows: TGCGCCAGCAGTCTCCAGCAGGGGGGGAAGAATTCACCCCTCCACTTT. This sequence encodes CASSLQQGGKNSPLHF. The chain carries TRBV5-1 and TRBJ1-6, with 7 bases matching TRBD1. The CDR3 spans 16 residues. The germline CDR1 and CDR2 sequences are SGHRS and YFSETQ. After removal of 5 bases from V and 7 bases from J, the junction contained 12 bases not matched to a gene.